This TCR beta chain was identified during a study of early T cells in non-severe SARS-CoV-2 infection. Individual cDNA molecules received unique molecular identifiers. TCRdb reanalysed the 5' RACE reads using MiXCR and keeps one entry per CDR3 protein. The table shows roughly 99,000 distinct CDR3 sequences, with approximately 12% occurring only once. The CDR3 covers 16 residues. Germline CDR1 DFQATT, CDR2 SNEGSKA (reference sequence). With 3 bases clipped from V and 3 bases from J, the junction kept 5 bases outside the gene matches. The gene calls are TRBV20-1 and TRBJ2-2; 12 bases align to TRBD2. Sequenced material: whole blood, taken at baseline. This clonotype was sampled from an adult who was a healthcare worker with PCR-confirmed SARS-CoV-2 infection or an uninfected control (not recorded which). This CDR3 reads CSARPSGRAYTGELFF. DNA of the CDR3: TGCAGTGCTAGGCCTAGCGGGAGGGCCTACACCGGGGAGCTGTTTTTT.